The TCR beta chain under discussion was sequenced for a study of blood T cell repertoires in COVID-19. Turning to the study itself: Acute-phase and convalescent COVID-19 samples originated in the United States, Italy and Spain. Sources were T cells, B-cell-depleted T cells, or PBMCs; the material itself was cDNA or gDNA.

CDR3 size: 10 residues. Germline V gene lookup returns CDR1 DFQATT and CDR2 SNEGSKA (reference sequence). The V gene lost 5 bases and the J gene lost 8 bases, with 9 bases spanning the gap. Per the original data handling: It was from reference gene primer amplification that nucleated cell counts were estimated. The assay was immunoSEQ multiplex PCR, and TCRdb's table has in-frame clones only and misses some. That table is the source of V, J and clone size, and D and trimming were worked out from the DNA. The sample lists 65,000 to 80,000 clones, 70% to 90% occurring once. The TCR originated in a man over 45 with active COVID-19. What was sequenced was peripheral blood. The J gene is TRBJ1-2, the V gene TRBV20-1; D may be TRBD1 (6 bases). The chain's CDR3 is CSARTEGYTF. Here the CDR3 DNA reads TGCAGTGCTCGGACAGAAGGCTACACCTTC.